These 26 T cell receptor beta chains came from one sample sequenced in a study of cytomegalovirus exposure and HLA in healthy donors. Primers included in the PCR were 60 Vbeta and 13 Jbeta primers. Sequenced by immunoSEQ multiplex PCR; TCRdb stores in-frame clones only, minus some. The table has over 100,000 clones, about 78% seen once. The sequenced sample consisted of PBMCs. These receptors all come from a man aged 50-60 years in good health and CMV-seropositive.

The rearrangement links TRBV7-2 to TRBJ1-2, with 7 positions matching TRBD1. V was pared by 4 bases and J by 4 bases, with 9 bases of the junction left unmatched. The CDR3 is 15 residues long. Germline values: CDR1 SGHTA, CDR2 FQGNSA. The CDR3, as DNA: TGTGCCAGCAGCTCCGGACAGGCCCGGGGCTATGGCTACACCTTC. This codes for CASSSGQARGYGYTF.

This chain joins TRBV6-4 and TRBJ1-1; TRBD1 matches 7 bases. The CDR3 extends over 14 amino acids. Germline V gives CDR1 MRHNA, CDR2 SNTAGT. J was trimmed by 3 bases and V by 3 bases; bases with no gene match: 4. In DNA form, the CDR3 reads TGTGCCAGCAGTGAAAGCAGGGGGGACACTGAAGCTTTCTTT. It codes for CASSESRGDTEAFF.

This clone was seen a few times. The identical CDR3 is also encoded by other nucleotide sequences in the sample. V usage is TRBV19 and J usage is TRBJ1-1, with D perhaps TRBD1 (6 bases). The CDR3 covers 13 residues. The germline CDR1 and CDR2 sequences are LNHDA and SQIVND (reference sequence). V lost 3 bases, J lost 5 bases, and 10 bases lay in between. The CDR3 reads CASSIGRGTEAFF. CDR3 coding DNA: TGTGCCAGTAGTATTGGGAGGGGGACTGAAGCTTTCTTT.

The chain uses TRBV4-2 and TRBJ2-2, with 9 bases matching TRBD2. V dropped 1 base and J dropped 7; count of bases not matched to a gene: 10. From germline, CDR1 is LGHNA and CDR2 YNFKEQ. The CDR3 extends over 17 amino acids. The CDR3: CASSQVPAGGPVGELFF. The DNA for the CDR3 is TGTGCCAGCAGCCAAGTACCAGCGGGGGGCCCGGTCGGGGAGCTGTTTTTT.

J is TRBJ2-5 and V is TRBV29-1, with a tentative D call TRBD2 (6 bases). Near its end, the DNA agrees better with TRBJ2-7, so the J call may be wrong. The CDR3 extends over 12 amino acids. Germline CDR1 and CDR2: SQVTM and ANQGSEA. The CDR3 sequence: CSVEEGANEQYF. DNA for the CDR3: TGCAGCGTTGAGGAGGGTGCCAACGAGCAGTACTTC.

The J gene is TRBJ2-7, the V gene TRBV6-5, with a possible D match to TRBD2 (5 bases). With 7 bases removed from V and 2 bases from J, the gap between germline ends came to 18 bases. Germline loops: CDR1 MNHEY, CDR2 SVGAGI. The CDR3 sequence is 15 residues long. The CDR3 sequence is CASNLQPGKAYEQYF. In DNA form, the CDR3 reads TGTGCCAGCAATCTACAACCCGGGAAGGCCTACGAGCAGTACTTC.

The chain has TRBV4-1 and TRBJ2-7, with 10 nucleotides matching TRBD2. Trimming took 1 base from V and 4 from J; bases not matched to a gene: 7. Looked up from germline, CDR1 is MGHRA and CDR2 is YSYEKL. The CDR3 has 16 residues. The CDR3 nucleotides read TGCGCCAGCAGCCAAGGGACTAGCGGAGCCGGGTACGAGCAGTACTTC. This sequence encodes CASSQGTSGAGYEQYF.

The chain recombines TRBV7-3 with TRBJ2-5; D gene unclear. Trimming removed 3 bases at V and 3 bases at J, with 8 bases between. The CDR3 has 13 residues. Germline CDR1 reads SGHTA; CDR2 reads FQGTGA. The CDR3 loop is CASSLVAEETQYF. The CDR3 DNA sequence: TGTGCCAGCAGCTTGGTCGCGGAAGAGACCCAGTACTTC.

V is TRBV5-1 and J is TRBJ1-2, with no clear D. The CDR3 contains 14 residues. Germline CDR1 is SGHRS and CDR2 is YFSETQ. V was cut by 0 bases and J by 0 bases, with 6 bases left in between. The CDR3 loop is CASSLAPANYGYTF. In DNA form, the CDR3 reads TGCGCCAGCAGCTTGGCCCCTGCTAACTATGGCTACACCTTC.

The rearrangement uses TRBV11-1 and TRBJ1-1, with 10 bases matching TRBD1. The CDR3 consists of 15 residues. Germline CDR1 SGHAT, CDR2 FQDESV (reference sequence). Trimming removed 8 bases from V and 1 base from J; junction bases left unmatched: 7. The CDR3 nucleotides read TGTGCCAGCCGACCGGGACAGGGGAGGAACACTGAAGCTTTCTTT. Protein sequence: CASRPGQGRNTEAFF.

The chain combines TRBV5-8 with TRBJ1-5, with 7 positions matching TRBD1. Trimming cost V 7 bases and J 0 bases; bases outside gene matches: 7. Germline CDR1 and CDR2: SGHTS and YDEGEE. The length of the CDR3 is 15 residues. In DNA, the CDR3 is TGTGCCAGCGGCAAGGGGACAGATAGCAATCAGCCCCAGCATTTT. Its translation is CASGKGTDSNQPQHF.

The chain recombines TRBV12-5 with TRBJ1-1; D remains ambiguous. Germline V gives CDR1 LGHNT, CDR2 FRNRAP. This CDR3 region has 12 residues. V lost 5 bases and J lost 5, with 9 bases in between. The CDR3 DNA sequence: TGTGCTAGTGGTCCCCCGGGGACTGAAGCTTTCTTT. Protein sequence: CASGPPGTEAFF.

The chain is built from TRBV18 and TRBJ2-7; D may be TRBD2 (6 bases). This CDR3 spans 15 amino acids. Germline V gives CDR1 KGHSH, CDR2 LQKENI. The CDR3 sequence is CGSSNAARETGEQYF. CDR3 sequence (DNA): TGTGGAAGCTCCAACGCGGCACGGGAGACGGGAGAGCAGTACTTC.

This clone was seen a few times. The chain links TRBV19 to TRBJ2-5; 7 bases match TRBD1. The germline V gene encodes CDR1 LNHDA and CDR2 SQIVND (reference sequence). V was pared by 7 bases and J by 5 bases, with 31 bases of the junction left unmatched. The CDR3 runs to 21 residues. The CDR3: CASMYWGTDQPEGFIGETQYF. CDR3 bases: TGTGCCAGTATGTATTGGGGGACAGATCAACCCGAGGGCTTCATTGGGGAGACCCAGTACTTC. The entire variable domain, with the rest obtained from reference TRBV19 and TRBJ2-5, is as follows: DGGITQSPKYLFRKEGQNVTLSCEQNLNHDAMYWYRQDPGQGLRLIYYSQIVNDFQKGDIAEGYSVSREKKESFPLTVTSAQKNPTAFYLCASMYWGTDQPEGFIGETQYFGPGTRLLVL.

This clone showed up just a few times. V is TRBV19 and J is TRBJ2-3; D possibly corresponds to TRBD2 (6 bases). Germline assignment: CDR1 LNHDA and CDR2 SQIVND (reference sequence). The V end lost 1 base, the J end lost 0 bases, and 14 bases lay between the germline ends. There are 17 residues in the CDR3. The CDR3 is CASSIGGVARSTDTQYF. CDR3 nucleotides: TGTGCCAGTAGTATAGGGGGGGTCGCGAGAAGCACAGATACGCAGTATTTT.

The chain uses TRBV6-5 and TRBJ1-4, with TRBD1 matching 7 bases. Germline assignment: CDR1 MNHEY and CDR2 SVGAGI. The V gene end was trimmed by 0 bases and the J gene end by 8 bases; junction bases not matched to a gene: 6. The CDR3 is made up of 15 amino acids. This chain's CDR3 is CASSYSRGRGEKLFF. The CDR3 DNA is TGTGCCAGCAGTTACTCAAGGGGGCGAGGAGAAAAACTGTTTTTT.

This chain links TRBV6-5 with TRBJ1-2; TRBD1 agrees at 8 bases. Germline V gene data show CDR1 as MNHEY and CDR2 as SVGAGI. V shed 0 bases, J shed 8 bases, and the junction held 5 bases outside the gene matches. This CDR3 contains 14 residues. For the CDR3, the DNA is TGTGCCAGCAGTTACTCTCACAGGGGGTTAGGCTACACCTTC. Its translation: CASSYSHRGLGYTF.

V and J are TRBV14 and TRBJ2-2, with D hard to call. Deletions cut 1 base from V and 5 bases from J, with 11 bases between. There are 15 residues in the CDR3. CDR1 and CDR2 from the germline V gene are SGHDN and FVKESK. CDR3 in amino acids: CASSQVGRRTGELFF. DNA of the CDR3: TGTGCCAGCAGCCAAGTTGGTAGGAGAACCGGGGAGCTGTTTTTT. Filled out from reference TRBV14 and TRBJ2-2, the complete variable domain reads EAGVTQFPSHSVIEKGQTVTLRCDPISGHDNLYWYRRVMGKEIKFLLHFVKESKQDESGMPNNRFLAERTGGTYSTLKVQPAELEDSGVYFCASSQVGRRTGELFFGEGSRLTVL.

This clone was counted between two and nine times. The rearrangement links TRBV5-1 to TRBJ2-4; D not certain. CDR1 and CDR2 (germline): SGHRS, YFSETQ. V lost 5 bases, J lost 1 base, and 13 bases lay in between. This CDR3 has 15 residues. In nucleotides, the CDR3 is TGCGCCAGCAGGGCCCTTGTCTCGGCCAAAAACATTCAGTACTTC. Translation gives CASRALVSAKNIQYF. The full variable domain, completed using reference TRBV5-1 and TRBJ2-4, is KAGVTQTPRYLIKTRGQQVTLSCSPISGHRSVSWYQQTPGQGLQFLFEYFSETQRNKGNFPGRFSGRQFSNSRSEMNVSTLELGDSALYLCASRALVSAKNIQYFGAGTRLSVL.

This clone came up a few times. V usage is TRBV28 and J usage is TRBJ2-7; 7 bases match TRBD2. Unmatched junction bases numbered 7, after V lost 3 bases and J lost 5 bases. This CDR3 has 14 amino acids. Germline V gives CDR1 MDHEN, CDR2 SYDVKM. The CDR3 DNA follows: TGTGCCAGCAGTTTTGTGGGACGGGGGGACGAGCAGTACTTC. Protein product: CASSFVGRGDEQYF.

This clone came up a few times. This chain joins TRBV5-1 and TRBJ2-3; 9 bases map to TRBD1. V lost 4 bases, J lost 0 bases, and 3 bases stayed unmatched. The CDR3 covers 15 residues. The germline CDR1 and CDR2 sequences are SGHRS and YFSETQ. In nucleotides, the CDR3 is TGCGCCAGCAGCAACAGGGGGCCTAGCACAGATACGCAGTATTTT. Encoded protein: CASSNRGPSTDTQYF.

The gene calls are TRBV6-1 and TRBJ1-1; D perhaps matches TRBD1 (5 bases). The CDR3 is 14 residues long. From germline, CDR1 is MNHNS and CDR2 SASEGT. V was cut by 1 base and J by 7 bases, with 13 bases left in between. The CDR3 coding sequence is TGTGCCAGCAGTGAAGTACAGGCGCTTTTTGAAGCTTTCTTT. Protein product: CASSEVQALFEAFF.

This sequence joins TRBV19 and TRBJ2-2, with 8 bases identical to TRBD1. The CDR3 is made up of 14 amino acids. The germline V gene has CDR1 LNHDA and CDR2 SQIVND (reference sequence). The V and J ends lost 5 bases and 5 bases, in that order; junction bases with no gene match: 4. The CDR3: CASSRTGSTGELFF. As DNA, the CDR3 is TGTGCCAGTAGTCGGACAGGGAGTACCGGGGAGCTGTTTTTT.

The chain uses TRBV19 and TRBJ1-1; tentative D call: TRBD1 (6 bases). The V gene lost 5 bases and the J gene lost 2 bases, with 24 bases spanning the gap. This CDR3 spans 18 amino acids. Germline-derived CDR1 and CDR2 are LNHDA and SQIVND (reference sequence). The CDR3 coding sequence is TGTGCCAGTAGTCCTCCCCGGGGGGGGGCCGGCTTAAACACTGAAGCTTTCTTT. It specifies CASSPPRGGAGLNTEAFF.

This clone was observed once. V is TRBV5-5 and J is TRBJ2-7; maybe TRBD2 (6 bases). This CDR3 spans 16 amino acids. V shed 4 bases and J shed 2 bases, with 19 bases lying between them. Germline V gene sequence: CDR1 SGHKS, CDR2 YYEKEE (reference sequence). CDR3 sequence reads: CASSLMGGRGAYEQYF. CDR3 coding DNA: TGTGCCAGCAGCCTGATGGGGGGTCGCGGAGCCTACGAGCAGTACTTC.

V usage is TRBV15 and J usage is TRBJ1-2; 10 bases match TRBD1. Germline loops: CDR1 LNHNV, CDR2 YYDKDF (reference sequence). V lost 5 bases and J lost 0; bases outside the gene matches: 6. This CDR3 is 16 amino acids long. CDR3 DNA sequence: TGTGCCACCAGCCTGGACAGGGGGAGCCCTAACTATGGCTACACCTTC. Translating it yields CATSLDRGSPNYGYTF. The complete variable domain, with remaining parts taken from reference TRBV15 and TRBJ1-2, reads DAMVIQNPRYQVTQFGKPVTLSCSQTLNHNVMYWYQQKSSQAPKLLFHYYDKDFNNEADTPDNFQSRRPNTSFCFLDIRSPGLGDTAMYLCATSLDRGSPNYGYTFGSGTRLTVV.